A selection of T cell receptor beta chains follows, all from one sample in a study of cytomegalovirus exposure and HLA in healthy donors. Some clones are missing from TCRdb's copy, which holds only in-frame ones; the method was immunoSEQ multiplex PCR. The sample has around 170,000 clones; 65% to 85% are singletons. The sample consisted of PBMCs. The origin of the receptors is a woman in her late teens or twenties in good health and CMV-seronegative. Each CDR3 is given with its conserved first and last residue. Each record gives: J gene, D gene, clone size, V gene, CDR3 protein, CDR3 DNA. A D gene is named only where the DNA matches it firmly. Some rows mark clone size as missing; the rest say once, few, many or name a class of expanded clone.

j_call: TRBJ1-3
d_call: TRBD1
clone_size: -
v_call: TRBV6-1
cdr3_aa: CASSDRDRGNTIYF
cdr3_nt: TGTGCCAGCAGTGACCGGGACAGAGGAAACACCATATATTTT

j_call: TRBJ2-7
d_call: -
clone_size: few
v_call: TRBV7-9
cdr3_aa: CASRARDGGYEQYF
cdr3_nt: TGTGCCAGCAGGGCGAGGGACGGGGGTTACGAGCAGTACTTC

j_call: TRBJ2-5
d_call: -
clone_size: -
v_call: TRBV7-9
cdr3_aa: CASSLVISRETQYF
cdr3_nt: TGTGCCAGCAGCTTAGTAATCTCTCGGGAGACCCAGTACTTC

j_call: TRBJ1-2
d_call: -
clone_size: once
v_call: TRBV19
cdr3_aa: CASSIGDRLGNYGYTF
cdr3_nt: TGTGCCAGTAGTATCGGAGACAGGCTAGGGAACTATGGCTACACCTTC

j_call: TRBJ1-4
d_call: -
clone_size: -
v_call: TRBV10-3
cdr3_aa: CAISESASPNEKLFF
cdr3_nt: TGTGCCATCAGTGAGTCCGCGTCCCCTAATGAAAAACTGTTTTTT

j_call: TRBJ2-2
d_call: TRBD2
clone_size: -
v_call: TRBV11-2
cdr3_aa: CASSVFSRLAGGELFF
cdr3_nt: TGTGCCAGCAGCGTCTTCTCGCGACTAGCGGGCGGGGAGCTGTTTTTT

j_call: TRBJ2-7
d_call: -
clone_size: -
v_call: TRBV7-6
cdr3_aa: CASSFRWDYEQYF
cdr3_nt: TGTGCCAGCAGCTTTAGATGGGACTACGAGCAGTACTTC

j_call: TRBJ1-6
d_call: -
clone_size: once
v_call: TRBV5-1
cdr3_aa: CASSLEWEERGSPLHF
cdr3_nt: TGCGCCAGCAGCTTGGAATGGGAGGAAAGGGGTTCACCCCTCCACTTT

j_call: TRBJ2-3
d_call: -
clone_size: -
v_call: TRBV19
cdr3_aa: CASSIQGTQGTQYF
cdr3_nt: TGTGCCAGTAGTATACAGGGAACGCAGGGTACGCAGTATTTT

j_call: TRBJ1-5
d_call: -
clone_size: few
v_call: TRBV15
cdr3_aa: CATSRGDFGNQPQHF
cdr3_nt: TGTGCCACCAGCAGAGGGGACTTTGGTAATCAGCCCCAGCATTTT

j_call: TRBJ1-3
d_call: -
clone_size: -
v_call: TRBV21-1
cdr3_aa: CASSKGGRESTGNTIYF
cdr3_nt: TGTGCCAGCAGCAAAGGCGGGAGGGAATCAACTGGAAACACCATATATTTT

j_call: TRBJ1-3
d_call: TRBD1
clone_size: -
v_call: TRBV5-6
cdr3_aa: CASSLGQGQRTIYF
cdr3_nt: TGTGCCAGCAGCCTTGGACAGGGCCAACGAACCATATATTTT

j_call: TRBJ2-2
d_call: TRBD2
clone_size: -
v_call: TRBV6-1
cdr3_aa: CASSEYGGATGELFF
cdr3_nt: TGTGCCAGCAGTGAATACGGGGGGGCCACCGGGGAGCTGTTTTTT

j_call: TRBJ1-2
d_call: -
clone_size: -
v_call: TRBV5-1
cdr3_aa: CASSLPSSGYTF
cdr3_nt: TGCGCCAGCAGCTTACCTAGTAGTGGCTACACCTTC

j_call: TRBJ1-1
d_call: -
clone_size: -
v_call: TRBV5-1
cdr3_aa: CASSLLPLRREGNTEAFF
cdr3_nt: TGCGCCAGCAGCTTGCTACCCCTGCGCCGGGAGGGGAACACTGAAGCTTTCTTT

j_call: TRBJ1-6
d_call: -
clone_size: -
v_call: TRBV6-1
cdr3_aa: CASEGGVEGSPLHF
cdr3_nt: TGTGCCAGCGAAGGGGGGGTTGAGGGTTCACCCCTCCACTTT

j_call: TRBJ1-6
d_call: TRBD1
clone_size: few
v_call: TRBV28
cdr3_aa: CASSHRGINSPLHF
cdr3_nt: TGTGCCAGCAGTCACAGGGGGATAAATTCACCCCTCCACTTT

j_call: TRBJ1-1
d_call: TRBD1
clone_size: few
v_call: TRBV2
cdr3_aa: CASSITGEDTEAFF
cdr3_nt: TGTGCCAGCAGTATTACAGGGGAGGACACTGAAGCTTTCTTT

j_call: TRBJ2-3
d_call: TRBD2
clone_size: -
v_call: TRBV5-1
cdr3_aa: CASRLAGGPTDTQYF
cdr3_nt: TGCGCCAGCAGACTAGCGGGGGGGCCCACAGATACGCAGTATTTT

j_call: TRBJ1-2
d_call: TRBD1
clone_size: -
v_call: TRBV18
cdr3_aa: CASSPIGTGEGYTF
cdr3_nt: TGTGCCAGCTCACCAATCGGGACAGGGGAAGGCTACACCTTC

j_call: TRBJ2-5
d_call: TRBD1
clone_size: -
v_call: TRBV5-6
cdr3_aa: CASSLDSGTGGETQYF
cdr3_nt: TGTGCCAGCAGCTTGGATTCCGGGACAGGGGGCGAGACCCAGTACTTC

j_call: TRBJ1-2
d_call: -
clone_size: -
v_call: TRBV28
cdr3_aa: CASSFFGTGRGDLGYTF
cdr3_nt: TGTGCCAGCAGTTTTTTCGGGACGGGGCGGGGGGATCTTGGCTACACCTTC

j_call: TRBJ1-1
d_call: -
clone_size: -
v_call: TRBV7-6
cdr3_aa: CASSLLSGTEAFF
cdr3_nt: TGTGCCAGCAGCTTATTGTCGGGGACTGAAGCTTTCTTT

j_call: TRBJ2-3
d_call: -
clone_size: -
v_call: TRBV15
cdr3_aa: CATSRGTVTDTQYF
cdr3_nt: TGTGCCACCAGCAGAGGGACAGTTACAGATACGCAGTATTTT

j_call: TRBJ2-2
d_call: TRBD2
clone_size: -
v_call: TRBV10-1
cdr3_aa: CASSEAGLAGVTGELFF
cdr3_nt: TGCGCCAGCAGTGAGGCCGGACTAGCGGGGGTCACCGGGGAGCTGTTTTTT

j_call: TRBJ2-7
d_call: -
clone_size: -
v_call: TRBV5-1
cdr3_aa: CASSLGSPGEQYF
cdr3_nt: TGCGCCAGCAGCTTGGGGTCCCCGGGCGAGCAGTACTTC

j_call: TRBJ1-5
d_call: -
clone_size: -
v_call: TRBV19
cdr3_aa: CASSIDRHGLRSNQPQHF
cdr3_nt: TGTGCCAGTAGTATAGATCGACACGGATTACGTTCCAATCAGCCCCAGCATTTT

j_call: TRBJ2-1
d_call: -
clone_size: -
v_call: TRBV27
cdr3_aa: CASSLRGYPVGEQFF
cdr3_nt: TGTGCCAGCAGTCTGCGGGGATACCCTGTGGGGGAGCAGTTCTTC

j_call: TRBJ1-4
d_call: -
clone_size: few
v_call: TRBV11-1
cdr3_aa: CASSSTGGSNEKLFF
cdr3_nt: TGTGCCAGCAGCTCCACGGGGGGCAGCAATGAAAAACTGTTTTTT

j_call: TRBJ2-3
d_call: TRBD2
clone_size: -
v_call: TRBV7-9
cdr3_aa: CASSQAFSGGFADTQYF
cdr3_nt: TGTGCCAGCAGCCAAGCATTTAGCGGGGGGTTTGCAGATACGCAGTATTTT

j_call: TRBJ2-5
d_call: -
clone_size: -
v_call: TRBV30
cdr3_aa: CAWSRRFEETQYF
cdr3_nt: TGTGCCTGGAGTCGGAGGTTCGAAGAGACCCAGTACTTC

j_call: TRBJ2-5
d_call: -
clone_size: once
v_call: TRBV20-1
cdr3_aa: CSADDKETQYF
cdr3_nt: TGCAGTGCTGACGACAAAGAGACCCAGTACTTC

j_call: TRBJ1-5
d_call: -
clone_size: -
v_call: TRBV30
cdr3_aa: CAWFRAVF
cdr3_nt: TGTGCCTGGTTCCGAGCCGTTTTT

j_call: TRBJ2-3
d_call: TRBD1
clone_size: -
v_call: TRBV6-6
cdr3_aa: CASSRTGGTDTQYF
cdr3_nt: TGTGCCAGCAGTCGGACAGGGGGCACAGATACGCAGTATTTT

j_call: TRBJ1-4
d_call: TRBD1
clone_size: -
v_call: TRBV5-1
cdr3_aa: CASSWTGTTTNEKLFF
cdr3_nt: TGCGCCAGCAGCTGGACAGGAACTACAACTAATGAAAAACTGTTTTTT

j_call: TRBJ2-1
d_call: TRBD2
clone_size: -
v_call: TRBV5-4
cdr3_aa: CASSSPTGTSGYNEQFF
cdr3_nt: TGTGCCAGCAGCTCGCCCACCGGGACTAGCGGATACAATGAGCAGTTCTTC

j_call: TRBJ1-2
d_call: -
clone_size: -
v_call: TRBV14
cdr3_aa: CASSQRRDGPYTF
cdr3_nt: TGTGCCAGCAGCCAGAGGAGGGATGGGCCCTACACCTTC

j_call: TRBJ2-1
d_call: -
clone_size: -
v_call: TRBV11-2
cdr3_aa: CASSSTSYEQFF
cdr3_nt: TGTGCCAGCAGCTCAACGAGTTATGAGCAGTTCTTC

j_call: TRBJ1-3
d_call: TRBD1
clone_size: -
v_call: TRBV28
cdr3_aa: CASSLSDRDSGNTIYF
cdr3_nt: TGTGCCAGCAGTTTATCCGACAGGGACTCTGGAAACACCATATATTTT

j_call: TRBJ1-2
d_call: TRBD1
clone_size: -
v_call: TRBV6-1
cdr3_aa: CASSVEGAPLNYGYTF
cdr3_nt: TGCGCCAGCAGTGTGGAGGGGGCTCCCCTGAACTATGGCTACACCTTC

j_call: TRBJ2-6
d_call: TRBD1
clone_size: -
v_call: TRBV2
cdr3_aa: CASRGQGTSGANVLTF
cdr3_nt: TGTGCCAGCAGGGGACAGGGAACCTCTGGGGCCAACGTCCTGACTTTC

j_call: TRBJ1-4
d_call: -
clone_size: -
v_call: TRBV25-1
cdr3_aa: CASSGQLNEKLFF
cdr3_nt: TGTGCCAGCAGTGGACAGCTTAATGAAAAACTGTTTTTT

j_call: TRBJ2-1
d_call: -
clone_size: few
v_call: TRBV27
cdr3_aa: CASIRDNYNEQFF
cdr3_nt: TGTGCCAGCATTCGGGACAACTACAATGAGCAGTTCTTC

j_call: TRBJ1-1
d_call: TRBD1
clone_size: -
v_call: TRBV11-3
cdr3_aa: CASSPDRGTEAFF
cdr3_nt: TGTGCCAGCAGCCCGGACAGGGGGACTGAAGCTTTCTTT

j_call: TRBJ2-2
d_call: TRBD1
clone_size: -
v_call: TRBV5-1
cdr3_aa: CASSFMTGGNTGELFF
cdr3_nt: TGCGCCAGCAGCTTCATGACAGGGGGGAACACCGGGGAGCTGTTTTTT

j_call: TRBJ2-5
d_call: -
clone_size: -
v_call: TRBV7-6
cdr3_aa: CASSPNRQAGSEQYF
cdr3_nt: TGTGCCAGCAGCCCAAATAGGCAGGCCGGCTCTGAGCAGTACTTC

j_call: TRBJ2-7
d_call: TRBD2
clone_size: -
v_call: TRBV7-2
cdr3_aa: CASSLESGGPYEQYF
cdr3_nt: TGTGCCAGCAGCTTAGAGTCGGGGGGGCCGTACGAGCAGTACTTC

j_call: TRBJ1-2
d_call: TRBD1
clone_size: -
v_call: TRBV30
cdr3_aa: CAGPTGVGYTF
cdr3_nt: TGTGCCGGGCCAACAGGGGTCGGCTACACCTTC

j_call: TRBJ2-3
d_call: TRBD1
clone_size: -
v_call: TRBV30
cdr3_aa: CAWSLGEGTADTQYF
cdr3_nt: TGTGCCTGGAGTTTAGGGGAAGGGACAGCAGATACGCAGTATTTT

j_call: TRBJ1-6
d_call: -
clone_size: -
v_call: TRBV6-5
cdr3_aa: CASSAPGEGSPLHF
cdr3_nt: TGTGCCAGCAGTGCCCCCGGTGAGGGATCACCCCTCCACTTT

j_call: TRBJ1-2
d_call: -
clone_size: -
v_call: TRBV9
cdr3_aa: CASTPGAENYGYTF
cdr3_nt: TGTGCCAGCACACCAGGGGCGGAGAACTATGGCTACACCTTC